Listed below are T cell receptor beta chains from one sample, sequenced in a study of metastatic and nonmetastatic thyroid tumors. Using MiXCR, TCRdb reanalyzed the PCR reads. Among about 21,000 clones listed, roughly 27% were seen once. The sample was tumor tissue. The receptors stem from a male donor with papillary thyroid cancer or a benign thyroid nodule (not recorded which). Some clones in this sample may be carry-over from other donors' samples. The CDR3 runs from the conserved cysteine through the conserved F or W. The D gene is left open where the match is weak. Size tells how often a clone was seen (once, few, many) or the class of an expanded clone, and some rows leave it out.

V gene	J gene	D gene	CDR3 length	clone size	CDR3 DNA	CDR3 protein
TRBV10-3	TRBJ1-1	-	14	-	TGTGCCATCAGTACAAACTCAGGTCGGACTGAAGCTTTCTTT	CAISTNSGRTEAFF
TRBV6-1	TRBJ1-1	-	14	few	TGTGCCAGCAGCGAACCGGAAGGGGGGACTGAAGCTTTCTTT	CASSEPEGGTEAFF
TRBV20-1	TRBJ2-3	TRBD2	14	-	TGCAGTGCAAGCCGCGGACTAGTGGCAGATACGCAGTATTTT	CSASRGLVADTQYF
TRBV5-5	TRBJ1-5	-	15	-	TGTGCCAGCAGCTTGGAGGGGGGGAGCAATCAGCCCCAGCATTTT	CASSLEGGSNQPQHF
TRBV24-1	TRBJ2-7	-	14	-	TGTGCCACCAGTAGACGGGACGGACCGTACGAGCAGTACTTC	CATSRRDGPYEQYF
TRBV28	TRBJ2-7	-	14	-	TGTGCCAGCAGTTTGGAGGCCATGAAGGACGAGCAGTACTTC	CASSLEAMKDEQYF
TRBV6-2/TRBV6-3	TRBJ1-1	-	13	-	TGTGCCAGCAGTTACTCACCGAACACTGAATCTTTCTTT	CASSYSPNTESFF
TRBV11-2	TRBJ2-7	-	13	once	TGTGCCAGCAGCTTAGATATGTGGGGCCAGCAGTACTTC	CASSLDMWGQQYF
TRBV27	TRBJ1-5	-	14	many	TGTGCCAGCAACACGACAGGAGGCAATCAGCCCCAGCATTTT	CASNTTGGNQPQHF
TRBV27	TRBJ2-7	-	15	few	TGTGCCAGCAGGCGAGAGAGGGAAGCTTCCTACGAGCAGTACTTC	CASRREREASYEQYF
TRBV5-4	TRBJ1-1	-	17	-	TGTGCCAGCAGCTTGGCCTGTACAGGGATGGATGGCACTAAAGCTTTCTTT	CASSLACTGMDGTKAFF
TRBV28	TRBJ1-2	-	15	many	TGTGCCAGCAGTTTATTTGATGGCAACCGGGGTGGCTATACCTTC	CASSLFDGNRGGYTF
TRBV6-5	TRBJ2-2	-	14	medium-sized	TGTGCCAGCAGTTACTCCCTAGCAACCGGGGAGCTGTTTTTT	CASSYSLATGELFF
TRBV11-3	TRBJ1-3	TRBD1	14	-	TGTGCCAGCAGCTCGGGACAGTTGGGAAACACCATATATTTT	CASSSGQLGNTIYF
TRBV11-2	TRBJ2-5	TRBD2	13	-	TGTGCCATCGGGACTAGCGGGATAGAGACCCAGTACTTC	CAIGTSGIETQYF
TRBV2	TRBJ2-7	TRBD1	15	few	TGTGCCAGCAGTTACGCGGGACAGGCCTCCTACGAGCAGTACTTC	CASSYAGQASYEQYF
TRBV10-1	TRBJ1-1	-	13	-	TGCGCCAGCAGTGAAGGGACCCCGGAAGGAGCTTTCTTT	CASSEGTPEGAFF
TRBV20-1	TRBJ2-1	-	13	-	TGCAGTGCTCCGGGGGAGGCCTACAATGAGCAGTTCTTC	CSAPGEAYNEQFF
TRBV29-1	TRBJ1-1	TRBD1	12	few	TGCAGCGGGGGACAGGGCGCCACTGAAGCTTTCTTT	CSGGQGATEAFF
TRBV13	TRBJ2-7	-	14	medium-sized	TGTGCCAGCAGCTCCGCGGACAAGGGCATCGAGCAGTACTTC	CASSSADKGIEQYF
TRBV2	TRBJ1-4	-	14	many	TGTGCCAGCAGTCCCGACCAAGGAGGTGAAAAACTGTTTTTT	CASSPDQGGEKLFF
TRBV27	TRBJ1-5	-	14	many	TGTGCCAGCAGCCACGACTATAGCAATCAGCCCCAGCATTTT	CASSHDYSNQPQHF
TRBV6-2/TRBV6-3	TRBJ2-7	-	14	-	TGCGCCAGCAGTTACAGGCTGGACTCCTACGAGAAGTACTTC	CASSYRLDSYEKYF
TRBV4-1	TRBJ1-1	-	18	once	TGCGCCAGCAGCCCCCACACCAACCAGGGGACCTTGAGCACTGAAGCTTTCTTT	CASSPHTNQGTLSTEAFF
TRBV6-1	TRBJ2-7	TRBD2	17	few	TGTGCTAGCAGTGGGATACTAGCGGGACTTCTTTTCTACGAGCATTACTTC	CASSGILAGLLFYEHYF
TRBV20-1	TRBJ1-4	TRBD1	15	few	TGCAGTGCTAGATATCTCGGGACAGTTGGCGAAAAACTGTTTTTT	CSARYLGTVGEKLFF
TRBV27	TRBJ1-2	-	14	-	TGTGCCAGCAGGGGCCAGGGAAGGTACTATGGCTACACCTTC	CASRGQGRYYGYTF
TRBV27	TRBJ1-3	-	16	few	TGTGCCAGCAGTTACACCGTGCCTACTCTCGGAAACACCATATATTTT	CASSYTVPTLGNTIYF
TRBV6-2/TRBV6-3	TRBJ1-6	-	18	few	TGTGCCAGCACCACGGGCTTCTCGATGGGCTCCTATAATTCACCCCTCCACTTT	CASTTGFSMGSYNSPLHF
TRBV20-1	TRBJ2-7	-	16	-	TGCAGTGCTAGAGAATTCGGGGGAGGAACTGACTACGAGCAGTACTTC	CSAREFGGGTDYEQYF
TRBV27	TRBJ2-1	TRBD1	15	-	TGTGCCAGCAGCCCGGGACAGGGTTGGTTCAATGAGCAGTTCTTC	CASSPGQGWFNEQFF
TRBV11-2	TRBJ2-7	-	15	-	TGTGCCAGCAGCTTAGGTAACAGGGAGGTAGACGAGCAGTACTTC	CASSLGNREVDEQYF
TRBV6-1	TRBJ2-7	-	13	few	TGTGCCAGCAGTCCCCGTAATGGGCCGGGGGATCACTTC	CASSPRNGPGDHF
TRBV7-9	TRBJ2-1	TRBD2	12	many	TGTGCTCTAGCGGGAATCTACAATGAGCAGTTCTTC	CALAGIYNEQFF
TRBV28	TRBJ1-5	TRBD1	13	few	TGTGCCAGCCTTAGACAGGGGATTCAGCCCCAGCATTTT	CASLRQGIQPQHF
TRBV5-1	TRBJ2-2	-	15	-	TGCGCCAGCAGCTTGGATGGACAGCAGACCGGGGAGCTGTTTTTT	CASSLDGQQTGELFF
TRBV20-1	TRBJ1-4	-	13	-	TGCAGTGCAGAAGCAGAGGGGGTTGAAAAACTGTTTTTT	CSAEAEGVEKLFF
TRBV6-5	TRBJ1-3	-	16	many	TGTGCCAGCAGTTACTCCTCCCCGCACTCTGGAAACACCATATATTTT	CASSYSSPHSGNTIYF
TRBV15	TRBJ1-2	TRBD1	16	medium-sized	TGTGCCACCAGCAGAGCGGGGGGACAGGGGGTAAATGGCTACACCTTC	CATSRAGGQGVNGYTF
TRBV11-1	TRBJ1-1	-	15	few	TGTGCCAGCAGCTTCCCGGGGGACCCGAACACTGAAGCTTTCTTT	CASSFPGDPNTEAFF
TRBV6-5	TRBJ2-1	-	15	medium-sized	TGTGCCAGCAGTTACTACCCCGGGAGAGGTAATGAGCAGTTCTTC	CASSYYPGRGNEQFF
TRBV20-1	TRBJ2-1	-	12	-	TGCAGTGCTAGAGATTATTTAACCGAGCAGTTCTTC	CSARDYLTEQFF
TRBV9	TRBJ2-1	TRBD2	17	-	TGTGCCAGCAGCGCACCGCTACGCGGGAGAAAGGATAATGAGCAGTTCTTC	CASSAPLRGRKDNEQFF
TRBV5-4	TRBJ1-1	-	15	many	TGTGCCAGCAGCTTGGGGGGCGGGGGATTCACTGAAGCTTTCTTT	CASSLGGGGFTEAFF
TRBV20-1	TRBJ2-7	-	13	-	TGCAGTGCTAGAGTTGGTCAGGCCTACGAGCAGTACTTC	CSARVGQAYEQYF
TRBV18	TRBJ2-1	TRBD2	15	many	TGTGCCAGCTTCGCCCGGACTAGCGACTACAATGAGCAGTTCTTC	CASFARTSDYNEQFF
TRBV12-3/TRBV12-4	TRBJ2-4	-	17	-	TGTGCCAGCAGTTTAGCGCTAAACTACAGGGCCAAAAACATTCAGTACTTC	CASSLALNYRAKNIQYF
TRBV6-2/TRBV6-3	TRBJ2-5	TRBD1	16	few	TGTGCCAGCAGTTACTCGAAGGGACAGGGTGAAGAGACCCAGTACTTC	CASSYSKGQGEETQYF